This T cell receptor beta chain was recovered during a study of cytomegalovirus exposure and HLA in healthy donors. This CDR3 contains 15 residues. Per the germline V gene, CDR1 is SGDLS and CDR2 is YYNGEE. The germline V and J ends were trimmed by 2 bases and 0 bases, with 11 bases remaining between them. Profiling relied on immunoSEQ multiplex PCR, and the TCRdb table lists in-frame clones only, not all of them. Counted here are about 70,000 clones, 94% occurring once; the ten biggest clones make up approximately 2%. Note on this clone: Its antigen is still unknown.

Broader study findings: There were some public TCRs occurring in many donors, but most TCR sequences were rare.

The chain links TRBV9 to TRBJ1-1, with D perhaps TRBD1 (6 bases). The sequence was collected from a woman under 30 in good health and CMV-seropositive. Sequences were obtained from PBMCs. The CDR3 DNA reads TGTGCCAGCAGCGTGAGGACAGACATGAACACTGAAGCTTTCTTT. Translation gives CASSVRTDMNTEAFF.